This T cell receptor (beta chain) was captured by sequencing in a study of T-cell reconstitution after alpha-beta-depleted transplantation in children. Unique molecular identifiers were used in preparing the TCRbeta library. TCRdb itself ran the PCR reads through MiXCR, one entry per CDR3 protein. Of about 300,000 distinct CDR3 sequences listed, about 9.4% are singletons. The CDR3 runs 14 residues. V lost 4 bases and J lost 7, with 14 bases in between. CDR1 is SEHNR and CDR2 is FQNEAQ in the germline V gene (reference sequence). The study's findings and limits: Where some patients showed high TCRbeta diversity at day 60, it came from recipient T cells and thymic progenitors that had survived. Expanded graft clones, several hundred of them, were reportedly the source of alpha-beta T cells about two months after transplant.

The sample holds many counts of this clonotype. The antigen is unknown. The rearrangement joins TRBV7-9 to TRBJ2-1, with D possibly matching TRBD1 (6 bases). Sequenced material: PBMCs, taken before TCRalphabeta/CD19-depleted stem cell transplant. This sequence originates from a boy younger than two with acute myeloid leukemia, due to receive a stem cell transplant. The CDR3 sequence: CASSYWTVRNEQFF. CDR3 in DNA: TGTGCCAGCAGCTACTGGACAGTGAGGAATGAGCAGTTCTTC. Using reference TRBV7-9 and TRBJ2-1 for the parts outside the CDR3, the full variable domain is DTGVSQNPRHKITKRGQNVTFRCDPISEHNRLYWYRQTLGQGPEFLTYFQNEAQLEKSRLLSDRFSAERPKGSFSTLEIQRTEQGDSAMYLCASSYWTVRNEQFFGPGTRLTVL.